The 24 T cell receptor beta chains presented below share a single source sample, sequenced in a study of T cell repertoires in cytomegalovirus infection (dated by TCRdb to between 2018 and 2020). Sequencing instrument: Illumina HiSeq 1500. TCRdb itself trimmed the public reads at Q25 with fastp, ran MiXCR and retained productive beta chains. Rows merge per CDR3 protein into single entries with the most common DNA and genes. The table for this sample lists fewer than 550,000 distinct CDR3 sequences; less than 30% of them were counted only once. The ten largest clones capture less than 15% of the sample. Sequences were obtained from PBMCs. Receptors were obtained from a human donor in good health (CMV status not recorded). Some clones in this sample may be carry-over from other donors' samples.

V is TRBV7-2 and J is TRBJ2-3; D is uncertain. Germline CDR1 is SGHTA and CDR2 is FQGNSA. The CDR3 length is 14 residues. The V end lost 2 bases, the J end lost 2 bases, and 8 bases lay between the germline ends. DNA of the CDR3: TGTGCCAGCAGCTTATTCAAGGCCACAGATACGCAGTATTTT. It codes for CASSLFKATDTQYF.

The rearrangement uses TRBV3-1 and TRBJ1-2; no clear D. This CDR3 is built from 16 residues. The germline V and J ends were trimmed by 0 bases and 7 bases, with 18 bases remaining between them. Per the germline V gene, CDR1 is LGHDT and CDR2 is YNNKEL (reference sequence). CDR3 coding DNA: TGTGCCAGCAGCCAAGAGTTGCCCGGCCGGGCGGCTGGCTACACCTTC. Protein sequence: CASSQELPGRAAGYTF.

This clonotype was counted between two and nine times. In DNA, the CDR3 is TGCAGTGCTAGGGCCCGCGGGATCGGGATAATGCCCCAGCATTTT. It encodes CSARARGIGIMPQHF. The V gene is TRBV20-1, the J gene TRBJ1-5; no reliable D call. The V gene's germline CDR1 is DFQATT and CDR2 SNEGSKA (reference sequence). V lost 3 bases to trimming and J lost 9 bases, with 21 bases between them. There are 15 residues in the CDR3.

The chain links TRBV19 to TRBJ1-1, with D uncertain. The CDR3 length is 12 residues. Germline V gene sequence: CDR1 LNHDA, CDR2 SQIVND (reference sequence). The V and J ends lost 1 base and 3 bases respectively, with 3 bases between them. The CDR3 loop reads CASSIADTEAFF. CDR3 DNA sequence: TGTGCCAGTAGTATAGCAGACACTGAAGCTTTCTTT.

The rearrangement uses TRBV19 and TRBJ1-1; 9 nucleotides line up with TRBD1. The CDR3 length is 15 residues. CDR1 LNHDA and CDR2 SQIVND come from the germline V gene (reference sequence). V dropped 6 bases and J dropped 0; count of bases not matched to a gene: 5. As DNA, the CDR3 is TGTGCCAGTAGGCCCCGGGACAGGGTGAACACTGAAGCTTTCTTT. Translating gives CASRPRDRVNTEAFF.

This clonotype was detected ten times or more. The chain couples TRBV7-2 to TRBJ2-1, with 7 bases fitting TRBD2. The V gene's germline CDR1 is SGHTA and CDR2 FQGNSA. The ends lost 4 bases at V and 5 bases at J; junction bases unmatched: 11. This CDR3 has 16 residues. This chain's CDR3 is CASSSISGLWDNEQFF. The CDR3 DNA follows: TGTGCCAGCAGCTCCATTAGCGGGTTATGGGACAATGAGCAGTTCTTC.

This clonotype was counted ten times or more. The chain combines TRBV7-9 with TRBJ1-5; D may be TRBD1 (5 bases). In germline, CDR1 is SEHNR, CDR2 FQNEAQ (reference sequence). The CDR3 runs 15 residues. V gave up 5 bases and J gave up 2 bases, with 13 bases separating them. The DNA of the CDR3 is TGTGCCAGCAGCCCCCCTGGGACCCGCAATCAGCCCCAGCATTTT. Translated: CASSPPGTRNQPQHF.

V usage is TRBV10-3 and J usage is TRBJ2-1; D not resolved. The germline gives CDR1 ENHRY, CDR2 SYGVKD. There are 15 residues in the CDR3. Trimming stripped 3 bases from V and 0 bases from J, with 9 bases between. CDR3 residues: CAISDLGSSYNEQFF. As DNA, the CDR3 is TGTGCCATCAGTGACCTAGGAAGCTCCTACAATGAGCAGTTCTTC.

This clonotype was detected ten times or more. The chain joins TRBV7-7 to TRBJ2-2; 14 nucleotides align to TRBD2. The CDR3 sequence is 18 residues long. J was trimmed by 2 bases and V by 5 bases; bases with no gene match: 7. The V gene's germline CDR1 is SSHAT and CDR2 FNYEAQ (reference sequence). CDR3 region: CASSPRTSGGINTGELFF. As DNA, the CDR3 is TGTGCCAGCAGCCCGCGGACTAGCGGGGGGATAAACACCGGGGAGCTGTTTTTT.

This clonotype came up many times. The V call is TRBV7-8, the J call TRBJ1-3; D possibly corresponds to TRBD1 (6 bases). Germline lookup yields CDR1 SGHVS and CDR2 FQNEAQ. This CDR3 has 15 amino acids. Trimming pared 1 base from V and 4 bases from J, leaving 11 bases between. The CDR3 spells CASSLVQGSGNTIYF. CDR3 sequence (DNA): TGTGCCAGCAGCTTAGTACAGGGATCAGGAAACACCATATATTTT.

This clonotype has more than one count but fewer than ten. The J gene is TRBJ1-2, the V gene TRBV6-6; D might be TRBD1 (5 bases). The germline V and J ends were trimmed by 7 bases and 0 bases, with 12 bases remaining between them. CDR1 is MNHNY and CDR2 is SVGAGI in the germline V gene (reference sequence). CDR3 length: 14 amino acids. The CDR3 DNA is TGTGCCAGCACCGGGGACGGGTCTAACTATGGCTACACCTTC. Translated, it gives CASTGDGSNYGYTF.

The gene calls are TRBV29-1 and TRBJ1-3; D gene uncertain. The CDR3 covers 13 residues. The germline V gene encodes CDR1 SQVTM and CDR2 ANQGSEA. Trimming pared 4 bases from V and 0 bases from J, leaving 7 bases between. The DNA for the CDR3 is TGCAGCGTTGCGAGAATCTCTGGAAACACCATATATTTT. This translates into CSVARISGNTIYF.

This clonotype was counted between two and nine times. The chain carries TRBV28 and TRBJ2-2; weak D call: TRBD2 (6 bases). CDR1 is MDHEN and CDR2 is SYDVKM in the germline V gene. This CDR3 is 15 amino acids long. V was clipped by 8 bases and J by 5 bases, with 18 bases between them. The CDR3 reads CASRIALGGTGELFF. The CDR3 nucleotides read TGTGCCAGCCGTATCGCTCTCGGGGGAACCGGGGAGCTGTTTTTT.

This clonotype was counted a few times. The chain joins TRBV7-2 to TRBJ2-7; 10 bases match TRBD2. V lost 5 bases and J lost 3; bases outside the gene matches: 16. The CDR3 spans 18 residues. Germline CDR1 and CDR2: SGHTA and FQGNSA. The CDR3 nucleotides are TGTGCCAGCAGCCTCTACGGGCTAGCGGGAGCTCTGGACTACGAGCAGTACTTC. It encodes CASSLYGLAGALDYEQYF.

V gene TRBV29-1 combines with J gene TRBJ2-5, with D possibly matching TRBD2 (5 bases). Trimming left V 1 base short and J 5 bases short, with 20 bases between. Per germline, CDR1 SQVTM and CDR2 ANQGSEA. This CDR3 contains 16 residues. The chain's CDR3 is CSVEALGSNLGETQYF. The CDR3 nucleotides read TGCAGCGTTGAAGCGTTAGGGAGTAATTTAGGGGAGACCCAGTACTTC.

CDR3 in amino acids: CASSLSSGSMVEQFF. The CDR3 nucleotides are TGTGCCAGCAGTTTATCTAGCGGGAGTATGGTTGAGCAGTTCTTC. This sequence joins TRBV12-3 or TRBV12-4 and TRBJ2-1, with 10 bases fitting TRBD2. This CDR3 is built from 15 residues. V lost 2 bases, J lost 9 bases, and 7 bases stayed unmatched.

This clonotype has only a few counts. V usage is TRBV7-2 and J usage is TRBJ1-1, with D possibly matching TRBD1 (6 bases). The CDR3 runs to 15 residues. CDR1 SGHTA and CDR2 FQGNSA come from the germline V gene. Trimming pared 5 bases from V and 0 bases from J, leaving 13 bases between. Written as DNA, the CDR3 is TGTGCCAGCAGCCGAGACAGGCTCCTGAACACTGAAGCTTTCTTT. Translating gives CASSRDRLLNTEAFF.

This CDR3 is CASTSGQTLEAFF. For the CDR3, the DNA is TGTGCCAGCACCTCCGGACAGACCCTAGAAGCTTTCTTT. The chain carries TRBV7-6 and TRBJ1-1; tentatively, D is TRBD1 (6 bases). V lost 7 bases to trimming and J lost 8 bases, with 17 bases between them. The CDR3 length is 13 residues. Germline V gene data show CDR1 as SGHVS and CDR2 as FNYEAQ.

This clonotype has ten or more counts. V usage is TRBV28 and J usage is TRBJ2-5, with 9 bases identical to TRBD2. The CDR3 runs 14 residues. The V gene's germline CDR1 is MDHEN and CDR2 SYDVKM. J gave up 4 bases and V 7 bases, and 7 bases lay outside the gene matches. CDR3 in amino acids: CASMIGGRAETQYF. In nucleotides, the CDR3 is TGTGCCAGCATGATTGGCGGGAGGGCAGAGACCCAGTACTTC.

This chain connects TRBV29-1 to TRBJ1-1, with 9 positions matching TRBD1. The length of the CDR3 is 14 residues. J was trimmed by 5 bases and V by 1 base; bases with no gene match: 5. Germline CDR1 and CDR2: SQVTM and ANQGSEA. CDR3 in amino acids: CSVEGGGQGTEAFF. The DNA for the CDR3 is TGCAGCGTTGAAGGCGGAGGACAGGGGACTGAAGCTTTCTTT.

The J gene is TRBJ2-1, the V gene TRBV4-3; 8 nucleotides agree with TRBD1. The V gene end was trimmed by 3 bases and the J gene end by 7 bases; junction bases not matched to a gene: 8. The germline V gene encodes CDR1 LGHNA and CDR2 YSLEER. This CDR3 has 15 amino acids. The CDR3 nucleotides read TGCGCCAGCAGCCAGCGGGACAGGACCCTGAATGAGCAGTTCTTC. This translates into CASSQRDRTLNEQFF.

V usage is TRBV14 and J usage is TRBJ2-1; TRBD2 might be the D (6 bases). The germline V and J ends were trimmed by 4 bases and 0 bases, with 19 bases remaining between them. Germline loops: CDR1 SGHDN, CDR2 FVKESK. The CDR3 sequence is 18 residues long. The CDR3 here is CASSRKGGTASSYNEQFF. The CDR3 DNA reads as TGTGCCAGCAGCCGAAAGGGAGGAACGGCGAGCTCCTACAATGAGCAGTTCTTC.

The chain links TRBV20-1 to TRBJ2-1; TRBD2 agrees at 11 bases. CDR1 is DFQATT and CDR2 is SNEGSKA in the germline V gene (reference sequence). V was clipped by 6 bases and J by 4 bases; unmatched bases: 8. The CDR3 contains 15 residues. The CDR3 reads CSAGTSGRVYNEQFF. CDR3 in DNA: TGCAGTGCCGGGACTAGCGGTCGGGTTTACAATGAGCAGTTCTTC.

CDR3 in DNA: TGTGCCAGCAGTGGGACAGGGGGTCACACTGAAGCTTTCTTT. This codes for CASSGTGGHTEAFF. This chain joins TRBV6-1 and TRBJ1-1, with 10 bases identical to TRBD1. The length of the CDR3 is 14 residues. The germline V gene encodes CDR1 MNHNS and CDR2 SASEGT. The ends lost 4 bases at V and 3 bases at J; junction bases unmatched: 2.